These 20 T cell receptor beta chains share one sample of origin, sequenced in a study of blood T cell repertoires in COVID-19. Here immunoSEQ multiplex PCR was the method, and the copy in TCRdb shows in-frame clones only, minus some. The table has approximately 300,000 clones, around 87% seen once. Source material: peripheral blood. The receptors come from a woman aged 45-65 years who had recovered from COVID-19.

The rearrangement joins TRBV7-2 to TRBJ2-3; 11 positions match TRBD2. The CDR3 is 17 amino acids. Germline CDR1 reads SGHTA; CDR2 reads FQGNSA. The trim removed 0 bases at V and 7 bases at J, leaving 9 bases unmatched. The chain's CDR3 is CASSLAPIAGGPHTQYF. The DNA for the CDR3 is TGTGCCAGCAGCTTAGCTCCAATAGCGGGGGGGCCTCATACGCAGTATTTT. Full variable domain (rest looked up from reference TRBV7-2 and TRBJ2-3): GAGVSQSPSNKVTEKGKDVELRCDPISGHTALYWYRQSLGQGLEFLIYFQGNSAPDKSGLPSDRFSAERTGGSVSTLTIQRTQQEDSAVYLCASSLAPIAGGPHTQYFGPGTRLTVL.

There are a few counts of this clone. CDR3 sequence: CASRLRLAGIQEQYF. The CDR3, as DNA: TGTGCCAGCAGGCTCAGACTAGCGGGTATACAGGAGCAGTACTTC. The chain couples TRBV6-5 to TRBJ2-7; 10 nucleotides match TRBD2. The germline gives CDR1 MNHEY, CDR2 SVGAGI. The junction had 12 bases not matched to a gene; V was cut back by 6 bases and J by 7 bases. This CDR3 is built from 15 residues.

This chain links TRBV13 with TRBJ2-1; 7 bases map to TRBD1. CDR1 and CDR2 (germline): PRHDT, FYEKMQ (reference sequence). Unmatched junction bases numbered 10, after V lost 4 bases and J lost 1 base. This CDR3 contains 17 residues. The DNA for the CDR3 is TGTGCCAGCAGCTCCCGGGACAGCTTTTTTTCCTACAATGAGCAGTTCTTC. As protein: CASSSRDSFFSYNEQFF.

The chain has TRBV5-4 and TRBJ1-2; 7 positions match TRBD1. The germline V gene encodes CDR1 SGHNT and CDR2 YYREEE (reference sequence). The CDR3 contains 15 residues. V was clipped by 0 bases and J by 5 bases; unmatched bases: 7. The CDR3 here is CASSLGSQGGYGYTF. In DNA, the CDR3 is TGTGCCAGCAGCTTGGGTTCCCAGGGGGGTTATGGCTACACCTTC.

The table lists this clone with many counts. The identical CDR3 is also encoded by other nucleotide sequences in the sample. The chain is built from TRBV5-6 and TRBJ2-7; possible D gene TRBD1, 6 bases. The V end was cut by 0 bases, the J end by 3 bases, with 10 bases between. The CDR3 is 14 residues long. Germline V gene sequence: CDR1 SGHDT, CDR2 YYEEEE. The CDR3 protein is CASSLGQEIYEQYF. DNA for the CDR3: TGTGCCAGCAGCTTGGGACAGGAGATCTACGAGCAGTACTTC.

The chain is built from TRBV7-2 and TRBJ2-1, with 11 bases matching TRBD2. Germline V CDR1 and CDR2: SGHTA, FQGNSA. With 3 bases clipped from V and 11 bases from J, the junction kept 15 bases outside the gene matches. The CDR3 is made up of 17 amino acids. CDR3 nucleotides: TGTGCCAGCAGCTTTCGGCTAGCGGGAGGAACGGGCGGGAAGCAGTTCTTC. This gives the protein CASSFRLAGGTGGKQFF.

The CDR3 here is CATSGYVGQGARGTNEKLFF. For the CDR3, the DNA is TGTGCCACCAGCGGTTACGTAGGACAGGGGGCGAGGGGAACTAATGAAAAACTGTTTTTT. V usage is TRBV15 and J usage is TRBJ1-4, with 11 bases identical to TRBD1. CDR3 length: 20 amino acids. J lost 1 base, V lost 5 bases, and 15 bases had no gene match. Per germline, CDR1 LNHNV and CDR2 YYDKDF (reference sequence).

This clone was counted at least ten times. The V and J genes are TRBV5-4 and TRBJ2-4; 7 positions match TRBD2. The CDR3 runs to 14 residues. The V gene end was trimmed by 0 bases and the J gene end by 7 bases; junction bases not matched to a gene: 4. Germline V gene lookup returns CDR1 SGHNT and CDR2 YYREEE (reference sequence). CDR3 region: CASSLAGGMNIQYF. CDR3 DNA sequence: TGTGCCAGCAGCTTGGCGGGAGGAATGAACATTCAGTACTTC.

The chain employs TRBV5-4 and TRBJ2-1; possible D gene TRBD2, 6 bases. Per germline, CDR1 SGHNT and CDR2 YYREEE (reference sequence). The CDR3 is made up of 15 amino acids. Trimming took 1 base from V and 3 from J, leaving 11 bases between them. The chain's CDR3 is CASSLRVSGYNEQFF. Here the CDR3 DNA reads TGTGCCAGCAGCTTGAGGGTTAGCGGCTACAATGAGCAGTTCTTC.

The chain couples TRBV19 to TRBJ2-1, with 10 bases fitting TRBD2. The CDR3 contains 21 residues. Looked up from germline, CDR1 is LNHDA and CDR2 is SQIVND (reference sequence). The J segment lost 4 bases and the V segment lost 5 bases, leaving 23 bases of the junction unmatched. CDR3 bases: TGTGCCAGTAGTGTCGCCGGGACTAGCGTTATAAAAACGGGTATTTACAATGAGCAGTTCTTC. Translating gives CASSVAGTSVIKTGIYNEQFF.

The CDR3 DNA reads as TGTGCCAGCTCGCCTCAGACAACGACAGGGTGGGTAGCTTTCTTT. It is translated as CASSPQTTTGWVAFF. The V gene is TRBV18, the J gene TRBJ1-1, with 7 nucleotides matching TRBD1. This CDR3 region has 15 residues. Germline trimming cut 6 bases from V and 10 bases from J; bases unmatched to any gene: 17. CDR1 and CDR2 (germline): KGHSH, LQKENI.

The chain combines TRBV5-1 with TRBJ2-3; TRBD2 agrees at 7 bases. Germline V gives CDR1 SGHRS, CDR2 YFSETQ. The CDR3 has 15 amino acids. V gave up 4 bases and J gave up 0 bases; unmatched junction bases: 5. In nucleotides, the CDR3 is TGCGCCAGCAGCAACCTAGCGGAGAGCACAGATACGCAGTATTTT. It yields the protein CASSNLAESTDTQYF.

The chain is built from TRBV14 and TRBJ1-1, with 8 nucleotides matching TRBD1. With V trimmed by 4 bases and J by 8 bases, 21 bases remained unmatched. The CDR3 is 18 amino acids. Germline CDR1 and CDR2: SGHDN and FVKESK. The CDR3: CASSPYGQGASSPPEAFF. The CDR3 DNA is TGTGCCAGCAGCCCGTACGGACAGGGCGCGTCAAGCCCCCCCGAAGCTTTCTTT.

The CDR3 here is CASISGTRENTEAFF. The DNA of the CDR3 is TGTGCCAGCATCTCCGGGACAAGGGAAAACACTGAAGCTTTCTTT. The chain is built from TRBV5-4 and TRBJ1-1; TRBD1 might be the D (6 bases). Between the trimmed V and J ends, which lost 6 bases and 2 bases, there was a span of 17 bases. Germline values: CDR1 SGHNT, CDR2 YYREEE (reference sequence). This CDR3 has 15 amino acids. Using reference TRBV5-4 and TRBJ1-1 for the parts outside the CDR3, the full variable domain is ETGVTQSPTHLIKTRGQQVTLRCSSQSGHNTVSWYQQALGQGPQFIFQYYREEENGRGNFPPRFSGLQFPNYSSELNVNALELDDSALYLCASISGTRENTEAFFGQGTRLTVV.

V usage is TRBV6-6 and J usage is TRBJ2-1, with D perhaps matching TRBD1 (7 bases). Germline CDR1 is MNHNY and CDR2 is SVGAGI (reference sequence). The V and J ends lost 6 bases and 2 bases respectively, with 11 bases between them. The CDR3 spans 14 residues. CDR3 sequence: CASSLRGAYNEQFF. The DNA for the CDR3 is TGTGCCAGCAGCCTCAGGGGGGCCTACAATGAGCAGTTCTTC.

In its sample, this clone was seen once. V and J are TRBV21-1 and TRBJ2-1; the D call of TRBD2 is as the table states it, not checked on the DNA. TRBV21-1 is a pseudogene. This CDR3 is 12 amino acids long. This CDR3 is CARITRKDEQFF. The CDR3 region has the DNA TGTGCCAGAATCACTAGGAAGGATGAGCAGTTCTTC.

In its sample, this clone was seen once. V and J are TRBV3-1 (or the pseudogene TRBV3-2) and TRBJ1-2; D is unclear. Germline assignment: CDR1 LGHDT and CDR2 YNNKEL (reference sequence). V was trimmed by 2 bases and J by 12 bases, leaving 19 bases between them. This CDR3 spans 14 amino acids. The CDR3 bases are TGTGCCAGCAGCCAACAATCTAGGACGGGGTCCCACACCTTC. Residues: CASSQQSRTGSHTF.

This clone was detected only a few times. The V and J genes are TRBV28 and TRBJ1-5; possible D gene TRBD1, 6 bases. The germline V gene has CDR1 MDHEN and CDR2 SYDVKM. CDR3 length: 16 amino acids. Deletions cut 3 bases from V and 1 base from J, with 13 bases between. The CDR3 sequence: CASSFQGFGSNQPQHF. CDR3 in DNA: TGTGCCAGCAGTTTTCAGGGGTTCGGGAGCAATCAGCCCCAGCATTTT.

The chain has TRBV5-8 and TRBJ1-4; D may be TRBD1 (5 bases). This CDR3 contains 14 residues. Germline lookup yields CDR1 SGHTS and CDR2 YDEGEE. Trimming cost V 0 bases and J 8 bases, with 11 bases left between them. The chain's CDR3 is CASSLEGYGEKLFF. DNA of the CDR3: TGTGCCAGCAGCTTGGAGGGGTATGGGGAAAAACTGTTTTTT.

V is TRBV29-1 and J is TRBJ2-7; D possibly corresponds to TRBD1 (5 bases). This CDR3 comprises 13 residues. CDR1 and CDR2 from the germline V gene are SQVTM and ANQGSEA. Trimming removed 1 base from V and 5 bases from J, with 12 bases in between. The CDR3 sequence: CSVEGTRPHEQYF. The CDR3 bases are TGCAGCGTTGAAGGGACAAGACCCCACGAGCAGTACTTC.